This TCR beta chain comes out of a study of T cells in Graves' hyperthyroidism and ophthalmopathy. General observations from the study: Most clonotypes that expanded in the thyroid above 0.001 also showed up in blood.

Not enrolled were patients with uncontrolled infection, other autoimmune disease, pregnancy or lactation. Amplified TCR beta CDR3 regions derived from RNA transcripts. Initially, a first-round RT-PCR of the TCR CDR3 employed the HTBI primer set. TCRdb analysed the multiplex PCR reads with MiXCR anew, one entry per CDR3 protein. The table has 450,000 to 500,000 distinct CDR3 sequences, approximately 22% seen once; the top ten hold around 54%. This clonotype was seen a few times. Its antigen is unknown. This CDR3 has 16 residues. V lost 1 base to trimming and J lost 5 bases; unmatched junction nucleotides: 4. Germline CDR1 is SGHVS and CDR2 is FNYEAQ.

Sequencing input: blood. The TCR comes from a woman in her seventies with Graves' ophthalmopathy. The J gene is TRBJ2-3, the V gene TRBV7-6; 12 nucleotides agree with TRBD2. This CDR3 is CASSLGSGLAGDTQYF. In DNA, the CDR3 is TGTGCCAGCAGCTTAGGATCGGGACTAGCGGGAGATACGCAGTATTTT. The variable domain in full, completed from reference TRBV7-6 and TRBJ2-3, reads GAGVSQSPRYKVTKRGQDVALRCDPISGHVSLYWYRQALGQGPEFLTYFNYEAQQDKSGLPNDRFSAERPEGSISTLTIQRTEQRDSAMYRCASSLGSGLAGDTQYFGPGTRLTVL.